This TCR beta chain was recorded in a study of T cell responses to AZD1222 COVID-19 vaccine. Study overall: Some second doses came at about 4 weeks and others at about 12 weeks; these were pooled. General study results and limits: The reported proportion of spike-specific TCRs targeting unmutated variant regions was nearly half.

The table came from immunoSEQ multiplex PCR; TCRdb's copy has only in-frame clones and leaves some out. The sample carries approximately 110,000 clones, approximately 90% recorded once. With respect to this clone: The antigen remains undetermined.

From germline, CDR1 is SGHRS and CDR2 YFSETQ. This CDR3 region has 16 residues. Deletions cut 4 bases from V and 0 bases from J, with 16 bases between. This material consisted of peripheral blood, taken on day 0 of AZD1222 vaccination. The receptor's source is an adult in good health. The chain joins TRBV5-1 to TRBJ1-1; the D gene is possibly TRBD1 (6 bases). CDR3: CASSPGHAIMNTEAFF. CDR3 coding DNA: TGCGCCAGCAGCCCGGGACATGCAATCATGAACACTGAAGCTTTCTTT.